The entry below gives a single TCR beta chain sequence along with its context. Its specificity is not known. The source of the sample is a study of shared clonotypes between healthy human individuals. Study-wide findings and caveats: Donor clonotype sharing was expected to depend on sequencing depth. Memory subsets generally showed smaller estimated richness than naive subsets did.

Some clones are missing from TCRdb's copy, which holds only in-frame ones; the method was immunoSEQ multiplex PCR. Of about 730,000 clones listed, just under 75% are singletons. CDR3 length: 15 amino acids. Per germline, CDR1 MDHEN and CDR2 SYDVKM. V was shortened by 6 bases and J by 1 base, with 16 bases between the two germline ends. The TCR originated in a woman in her thirties in good health. The chain combines TRBV28 with TRBJ2-7, with D perhaps TRBD1 or TRBD2 (5 bases each). Sequences were obtained from memory CD4+ T cells sorted from blood. The subset was: CD45RA-negative fraction. The CDR3 nucleotides are TGTGCCAGCAGGGGCTCCGGGACCGGATCCTACGAGCAGTACTTC. Protein: CASRGSGTGSYEQYF. The full variable domain, completed using reference TRBV28 and TRBJ2-7, is DVKVTQSSRYLVKRTGEKVFLECVQDMDHENMFWYRQDPGLGLRLIYFSYDVKMKEKGDIPEGYSVSREKKERFSLILESASTNQTSMYLCASRGSGTGSYEQYFGPGTRLTVT.